This T cell receptor beta chain was sequenced during a study of blood T cell repertoires in COVID-19. For the study at large: From the United States, Italy and Spain came samples of acute and convalescent COVID-19. PBMCs, B-cell-depleted T cells, or T cells provided the cDNA or gDNA that made up the material.

V gave up 6 bases and J gave up 1 base, with 12 bases separating them. Germline assignment: CDR1 MNHEY and CDR2 SVGAGI. The length of the CDR3 is 14 residues. Authors' processing steps: Estimation of nucleated cell counts was performed using reference gene primer amplification. TCRdb keeps only in-frame clones here, not all; method: immunoSEQ multiplex PCR. V and J calls and clone size are as listed in that table; D and trimming were resolved from the DNA. The repertoire holds around 170,000 clones, with around 83% as singletons. This sequence joins TRBV6-5 and TRBJ1-1; TRBD1 might be the D (6 bases). Sequencing was carried out using peripheral blood. This clonotype was obtained from a woman aged 25-40 years with active or convalescent COVID-19. CDR3 nucleotide sequence: TGTGCCAGCAGAATGAGAGGGGGGAACACTGAAGCTTTCTTT. Translation: CASRMRGGNTEAFF.